This T cell receptor (beta chain) derives from a study of Graves' ophthalmopathy and Graves' hyperthyroidism. Whole-study results and caveats: Clonotypes were expanded in thyroid at above 0.001 frequency, and most also appeared in blood. Both a roughly 70% sensitivity and a roughly 72% specificity characterized the model's predictions of ophthalmopathy progression.

Points on this clonotype: Its specificity is unknown.

Each hyperthyroidism patient was newly diagnosed, with under 2 months' duration, and aged 18 to 65. The CDR3 has 15 amino acids. Germline-derived CDR1 and CDR2 are LNHNV and YYDKDF (reference sequence). V gave up 4 bases and J gave up 2 bases, with 11 bases separating them. RNA transcripts were the template, and TCR beta CDR3 regions were amplified from them. An opening RT-PCR round employed HTBI primers and preceded a second-round multiplex PCR. TCRdb re-derived calls from the multiplex PCR reads in MiXCR, one entry per CDR3 protein. The sample lists about 600,000 distinct CDR3 sequences, approximately 37% seen once, with roughly 4.5% in the top ten.

The receptor was derived from an adult man with Graves' hyperthyroidism. Specimen: peripheral blood or thyroid tissue (not recorded which). The rearrangement uses TRBV15 and TRBJ2-2; the D is unclear. CDR3 sequence: CATSKDSSNTGELFF. Written as DNA, the CDR3 is TGTGCCACCAGCAAGGATAGCAGTAACACCGGGGAGCTGTTTTTT.